These 28 T cell receptor beta chains were sequenced from one sample in a study of blood T cell repertoires in COVID-19. This table comes from immunoSEQ multiplex PCR, and its TCRdb copy is limited to in-frame clones, with some not included. The top ten hold around 20% of the sample, which has about 36,000 clones, roughly 87% seen once. The sequenced sample consisted of peripheral blood. These receptors originate from a man aged 55 to 70 with acute or convalescent COVID-19.

The rearrangement links TRBV7-8 to TRBJ1-4; 8 bases are a match to TRBD1. Germline V gene data show CDR1 as SGHVS and CDR2 as FQNEAQ. The CDR3 consists of 15 residues. V gave up 1 base and J gave up 5 bases; unmatched junction bases: 3. The CDR3 nucleotides are TGTGCCAGCAGCTTAGTAGGGACAGGAAATGAAAAACTGTTTTTT. It codes for CASSLVGTGNEKLFF.

The chain couples TRBV5-1 to TRBJ1-2; D ambiguous. Per the germline V gene, CDR1 is SGHRS and CDR2 is YFSETQ. The CDR3 is 14 residues long. Deletions cut 5 bases from V and 4 bases from J, with 15 bases between. The chain's CDR3 is CASSSRIAGYGYTF. DNA for the CDR3: TGCGCCAGCAGTTCCAGGATTGCCGGCTATGGCTACACCTTC.

The chain uses TRBV30 and TRBJ1-5, with D tentatively TRBD1 (5 bases). Germline-derived CDR1 and CDR2 are GTSNPN and SVGIG (reference sequence). The CDR3 runs 15 residues. V lost 3 bases and J 3 bases, leaving 15 bases between the germline ends. CDR3 nucleotide sequence: TGTGCCTGGAGGGCCCCCAGACAGCACAATCAGCCCCAGCATTTT. Amino acid sequence: CAWRAPRQHNQPQHF.

The chain employs TRBV20-1 and TRBJ2-7, with a tentative D call TRBD2 (6 bases). CDR3 length: 15 amino acids. Germline assignment: CDR1 DFQATT and CDR2 SNEGSKA (reference sequence). V lost 3 bases, J lost 7 bases, and 22 bases lay in between. DNA of the CDR3: TGCAGTGCTAGTAGGCCTGGGACTTCCTTGGGGGAGCAGTACTTC. Protein sequence: CSASRPGTSLGEQYF.

The genes are TRBV15 and TRBJ2-7, with D hard to call. Germline assignment: CDR1 LNHNV and CDR2 YYDKDF (reference sequence). The CDR3 totals 15 residues. The V end lost 0 bases, the J end lost 0 bases, and 9 bases lay between the germline ends. In DNA, the CDR3 is TGTGCCACCAGCAGAGATAGAATAGACTCCTACGAGCAGTACTTC. This encodes CATSRDRIDSYEQYF.

The V gene is TRBV5-4, the J gene TRBJ2-3; 16 bases map to TRBD2. The V and J ends lost 7 bases and 5 bases, in that order; junction bases with no gene match: 10. The CDR3 length is 17 residues. Germline loops: CDR1 SGHNT, CDR2 YYREEE (reference sequence). The CDR3 here is CASRTGTSGRAVDTQYF. DNA of the CDR3: TGTGCCAGCCGCACCGGGACTAGCGGGAGGGCCGTAGATACGCAGTATTTT.

The J gene is TRBJ2-7, the V gene TRBV30, with D possibly being TRBD1 (5 bases). V lost 0 bases to trimming and J lost 6 bases, with 12 bases between them. The CDR3 contains 13 residues. The germline CDR1 and CDR2 sequences are GTSNPN and SVGIG (reference sequence). The chain's CDR3 is CAWSVKGVGEQYV. The CDR3 DNA reads as TGTGCCTGGAGTGTAAAAGGGGTAGGCGAGCAGTACGTC.

The chain joins TRBV4-2 to TRBJ2-1; 10 bases align to TRBD1. The germline CDR1 and CDR2 sequences are LGHNA and YNFKEQ. There are 15 residues in the CDR3. Trimming removed 0 bases from V and 10 bases from J; junction bases left unmatched: 6. The CDR3 nucleotides are TGTGCCAGCAGCCAAGATAGGGGACAGGGGCGCGAGCAGTTCTTC. Protein product: CASSQDRGQGREQFF.

The rearrangement uses TRBV10-3 and TRBJ2-1, with 10 positions matching TRBD2. Germline CDR1 and CDR2: ENHRY and SYGVKD. CDR3 length: 17 residues. Losses at the gene ends were 2 bases for V and 3 bases for J; bases not matched to a gene: 7. This CDR3 is CAISEPSGRGYYNEQFF. In DNA, the CDR3 is TGTGCCATCAGTGAGCCTAGCGGGAGAGGATACTACAATGAGCAGTTCTTC.

The chain uses TRBV5-1 and TRBJ2-5; TRBD1 matches 9 bases. The CDR3 has 14 residues. V shed 3 bases, J shed 5 bases, and the junction held 5 bases outside the gene matches. The germline CDR1 and CDR2 sequences are SGHRS and YFSETQ. The CDR3 DNA follows: TGCGCCAGCAGCTGGGGACAGGGAGAGGAGACCCAGTACTTC. This codes for CASSWGQGEETQYF.

This clone has only one observation. The chain has TRBV25-1 and TRBJ1-4; 8 bases map to TRBD1. The CDR3 extends over 14 amino acids. The germline gives CDR1 MGHDK, CDR2 SYGVNS. J gave up 2 bases and V 4 bases, and 0 bases lay outside the gene matches. The CDR3: CASSGDRTNEKLFF. The DNA for the CDR3 is TGTGCCAGCAGTGGGGACAGGACTAATGAAAAACTGTTTTTT.

The chain employs TRBV5-8 and TRBJ1-1; TRBD1 matches 8 bases. CDR1 SGHTS and CDR2 YDEGEE come from the germline V gene. J lost 5 bases, V lost 0 bases, and 3 bases had no gene match. The CDR3 extends over 14 amino acids. In DNA form, the CDR3 reads TGTGCCAGCAGCTTGGGGACAGGGAGGACTGAAGCTTTCTTT. Translation: CASSLGTGRTEAFF. The entire variable domain, with the rest obtained from reference TRBV5-8 and TRBJ1-1, is as follows: EAGVTQSPTHLIKTRGQQATLRCSPISGHTSVYWYQQALGLGLQFLLWYDEGEERNRGNFPPRFSGRQFPNYSSELNVNALELEDSALYLCASSLGTGRTEAFFGQGTRLTVV.

This chain uses TRBV19 with TRBJ1-1; tentatively, D is TRBD1 (6 bases). V lost 1 base and J 5 bases, leaving 11 bases between the germline ends. The CDR3 runs to 14 residues. The germline V gene has CDR1 LNHDA and CDR2 SQIVND (reference sequence). The CDR3 nucleotides read TGTGCCAGTAGTATAGGGGCAGGACAGACTGAAGCTTTCTTT. Residues: CASSIGAGQTEAFF.

The gene calls are TRBV9 and TRBJ2-5; 9 nucleotides align to TRBD1. Germline V gene sequence: CDR1 SGDLS, CDR2 YYNGEE. The CDR3 consists of 17 residues. Trimming removed 4 bases from V and 5 bases from J; junction bases left unmatched: 15. This chain's CDR3 is CASSTRPSDRGTETQYF. CDR3 nucleotides: TGTGCCAGCAGCACCCGCCCCTCGGACAGGGGCACGGAGACCCAGTACTTC.

The rearrangement uses TRBV24-1 and TRBJ2-5, with 7 bases lining up with TRBD2. The CDR3 runs to 17 residues. V lost 3 bases and J lost 5; bases outside the gene matches: 14. Germline loops: CDR1 KGHDR, CDR2 SFDVKD. The CDR3 bases are TGTGCCACCAGTGATCACAAGCGGGGAGGAACTTGGGAGACCCAGTACTTC. Amino acids: CATSDHKRGGTWETQYF.

The V gene is TRBV3-1 (or the pseudogene TRBV3-2), the J gene TRBJ2-3; TRBD1 is a possible D gene (5 bases). The germline gives CDR1 LGHDT, CDR2 YNNKEL (reference sequence). The CDR3 covers 18 residues. V was clipped by 0 bases and J by 0 bases, with 16 bases between them. This CDR3 reads CASSQELGVRPSTDTQYF. The CDR3 region has the DNA TGTGCCAGCAGCCAAGAGTTAGGGGTCCGCCCCAGCACAGATACGCAGTATTTT.

The table lists this clone with a count of one. The rearrangement links TRBV5-1 to TRBJ1-2, with 10 nucleotides matching TRBD1. V lost 0 bases, J lost 8 bases, and 7 bases stayed unmatched. The CDR3 consists of 15 residues. Germline V gene data show CDR1 as SGHRS and CDR2 as YFSETQ. The DNA for the CDR3 is TGCGCCAGCAGCTTGGAGGGCCGGACAGGGGGAGGCTACACCTTC. This sequence encodes CASSLEGRTGGGYTF.

The chain employs TRBV7-2 and TRBJ1-4; 8 nucleotides match TRBD1. Trimming at V came to 5 bases and at J to 2 bases, leaving 7 bases not matched to a gene. Germline assignment: CDR1 SGHTA and CDR2 FQGNSA. The CDR3 sequence is 16 residues long. The CDR3: CASSPRTGLTNEKLFF. DNA for the CDR3: TGTGCCAGCAGCCCAAGGACAGGGCTTACTAATGAAAAACTGTTTTTT.

CDR3 residues: CASSQTGGDYGYTF. The CDR3 nucleotides read TGTGCCAGCAGCCAGACAGGGGGCGACTATGGCTACACCTTC. The V call is TRBV11-1, the J call TRBJ1-2, with 10 positions matching TRBD1. The CDR3 is made up of 14 amino acids. V lost 5 bases and J lost 3; bases outside the gene matches: 3. Germline V CDR1 and CDR2: SGHAT, FQDESV (reference sequence).

V gene TRBV6-5 combines with J gene TRBJ1-2; 7 nucleotides match TRBD1. Trimming removed 5 bases from V and 13 bases from J; junction bases left unmatched: 16. Per the germline V gene, CDR1 is MNHEY and CDR2 is SVGAGI. The CDR3 is 14 residues long. This chain's CDR3 is CASSIRQGTILRTF. Written as DNA, the CDR3 is TGTGCCAGCAGTATCCGACAGGGTACCATTCTGCGCACCTTC.

The V gene is TRBV28, the J gene TRBJ1-5; D ambiguous. This CDR3 has 14 residues. The V end was cut by 4 bases, the J end by 2 bases, with 9 bases between. Germline-derived CDR1 and CDR2 are MDHEN and SYDVKM. CDR3 sequence (DNA): TGTGCCAGCAGTTCCCGACGGGGCAATCAGCCCCAGCATTTT. Its translation: CASSSRRGNQPQHF.

The chain joins TRBV7-8 to TRBJ1-2; the D is unclear. Germline CDR1 is SGHVS and CDR2 is FQNEAQ. The ends were cut back, 5 bases at V and 7 bases at J, with 8 bases in the middle. The length of the CDR3 is 11 residues. CDR3 nucleotide sequence: TGTGCCAGCAGCCCGGGTGTTGGCTACACCTTC. As protein: CASSPGVGYTF.

The count of this clone is one. The chain has TRBV5-1 and TRBJ2-3, with 14 bases matching TRBD2. This CDR3 is 17 amino acids long. CDR1 SGHRS and CDR2 YFSETQ come from the germline V gene. With V trimmed by 0 bases and J by 6 bases, 6 bases remained unmatched. The chain's CDR3 is CASSLGLAGGPKDTQYF. DNA of the CDR3: TGCGCCAGCAGCTTGGGACTAGCGGGAGGGCCCAAGGATACGCAGTATTTT.

This clone was counted between two and nine times. The rearrangement joins TRBV13 to TRBJ2-2; 9 nucleotides match TRBD1. The CDR3 totals 16 residues. In germline, CDR1 is PRHDT, CDR2 FYEKMQ (reference sequence). The junction had 4 bases not matched to a gene; V was cut back by 4 bases and J by 1 base. Here the CDR3 reads CASSSPGQGNTGELFF. For the CDR3, the DNA is TGTGCCAGCAGCTCGCCGGGACAGGGGAACACCGGGGAGCTGTTTTTT.

This sequence joins TRBV28 and TRBJ1-1; 9 nucleotides align to TRBD1. This CDR3 has 12 amino acids. Losses at the gene ends were 6 bases for V and 4 bases for J; bases not matched to a gene: 0. Germline CDR1 is MDHEN and CDR2 is SYDVKM. CDR3 coding DNA: TGTGCCAGCAGGGGACAGGGCACTGAAGCTTTCTTT. Amino acids: CASRGQGTEAFF. Full variable domain (missing parts from reference TRBV28 and TRBJ1-1): DVKVTQSSRYLVKRTGEKVFLECVQDMDHENMFWYRQDPGLGLRLIYFSYDVKMKEKGDIPEGYSVSREKKERFSLILESASTNQTSMYLCASRGQGTEAFFGQGTRLTVV.

The chain couples TRBV7-9 to TRBJ2-3, with 7 bases lining up with TRBD2. Trimming took 7 bases from V and 2 from J; bases not matched to a gene: 6. CDR1 is SEHNR, CDR2 FQNEAQ, per germline (reference sequence). The CDR3 extends over 14 amino acids. Here the CDR3 DNA reads TGTGCCAGCAACCCTAGCGGTCTCACAGATACGCAGTATTTT. Translated: CASNPSGLTDTQYF.

The gene calls are TRBV28 and TRBJ1-5; D ambiguous. V shed 3 bases and J shed 0 bases, with 9 bases lying between them. The germline CDR1 and CDR2 sequences are MDHEN and SYDVKM. CDR3 length equals 15 residues. CDR3 DNA: TGTGCCAGCAGTTTCTCTCCTTATAGCAATCAGCCCCAGCATTTT. Protein sequence: CASSFSPYSNQPQHF.

The gene calls are TRBV21-1 and TRBJ1-6; the table's D call TRBD1 went unverified against the DNA. TRBV21-1 is noted as a pseudogene. The CDR3 is 16 amino acids. The CDR3 here is CASSSPWDRVNSPLHF. In nucleotides, the CDR3 is TGTGCCAGCAGCTCTCCCTGGGACAGGGTCAATTCACCCCTCCACTTT.